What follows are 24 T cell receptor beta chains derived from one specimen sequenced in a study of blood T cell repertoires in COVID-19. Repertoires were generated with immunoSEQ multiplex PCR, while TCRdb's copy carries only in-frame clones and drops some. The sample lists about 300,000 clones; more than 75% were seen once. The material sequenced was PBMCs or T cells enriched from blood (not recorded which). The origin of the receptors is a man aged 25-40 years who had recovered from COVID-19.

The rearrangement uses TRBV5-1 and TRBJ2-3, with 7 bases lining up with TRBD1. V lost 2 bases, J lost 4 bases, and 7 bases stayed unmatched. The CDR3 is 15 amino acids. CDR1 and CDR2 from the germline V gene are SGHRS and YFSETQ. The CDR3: CASSLTGTAADTQYF. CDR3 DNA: TGCGCCAGCAGCTTAACCGGGACAGCCGCAGATACGCAGTATTTT.

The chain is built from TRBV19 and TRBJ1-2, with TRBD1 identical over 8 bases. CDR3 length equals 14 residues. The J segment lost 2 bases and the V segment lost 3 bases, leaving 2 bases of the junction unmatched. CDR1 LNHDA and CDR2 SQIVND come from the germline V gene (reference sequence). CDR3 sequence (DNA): TGTGCCAGTAGTATCAACAGGGGGAACTATGGCTACACCTTC. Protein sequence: CASSINRGNYGYTF.

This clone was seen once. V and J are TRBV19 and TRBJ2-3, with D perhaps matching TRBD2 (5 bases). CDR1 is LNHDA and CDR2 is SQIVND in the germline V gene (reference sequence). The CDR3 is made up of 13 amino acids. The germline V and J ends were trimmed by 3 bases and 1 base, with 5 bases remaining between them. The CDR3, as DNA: TGTGCCAGTAGTATCGGGGGCACAGATACGCAGTATTTT. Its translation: CASSIGGTDTQYF.

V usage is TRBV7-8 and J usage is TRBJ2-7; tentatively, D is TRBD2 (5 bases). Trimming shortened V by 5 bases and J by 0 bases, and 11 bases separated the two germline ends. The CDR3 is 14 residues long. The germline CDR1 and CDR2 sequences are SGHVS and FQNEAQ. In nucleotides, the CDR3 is TGTGCCAGCAGCCCCCGAGAGGGCTCCTACGAGCAGTACTTC. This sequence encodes CASSPREGSYEQYF. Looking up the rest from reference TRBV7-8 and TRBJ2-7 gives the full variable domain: GAGVSQSPRYKVAKRGQDVALRCDPISGHVSLFWYQQALGQGPEFLTYFQNEAQLDKSGLPSDRFFAERPEGSVSTLKIQRTQQEDSAVYLCASSPREGSYEQYFGPGTRLTVT.

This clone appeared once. CDR3 nucleotide sequence: TGTGCCACCAGTGTAACAGGGGTCTATGGCTACACCTTC. Protein: CATSVTGVYGYTF. The chain is built from TRBV24-1 and TRBJ1-2; 7 bases fit TRBD1. The J segment lost 4 bases and the V segment lost 5 bases, leaving 3 bases of the junction unmatched. CDR1 and CDR2 from the germline V gene are KGHDR and SFDVKD. The CDR3 is made up of 13 amino acids.

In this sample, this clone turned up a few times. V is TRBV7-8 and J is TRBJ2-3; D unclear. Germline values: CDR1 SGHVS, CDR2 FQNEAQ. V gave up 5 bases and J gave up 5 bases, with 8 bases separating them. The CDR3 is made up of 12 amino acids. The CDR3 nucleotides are TGTGCCAGCAGCGTCGGTAGAGATACGCAGTATTTT. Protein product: CASSVGRDTQYF. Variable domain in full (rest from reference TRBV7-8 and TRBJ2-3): GAGVSQSPRYKVAKRGQDVALRCDPISGHVSLFWYQQALGQGPEFLTYFQNEAQLDKSGLPSDRFFAERPEGSVSTLKIQRTQQEDSAVYLCASSVGRDTQYFGPGTRLTVL.

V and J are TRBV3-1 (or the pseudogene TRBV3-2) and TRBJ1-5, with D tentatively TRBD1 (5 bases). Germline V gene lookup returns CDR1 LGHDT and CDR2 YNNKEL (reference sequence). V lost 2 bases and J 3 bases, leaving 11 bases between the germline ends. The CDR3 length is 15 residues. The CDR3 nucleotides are TGTGCCAGCAGCCAAACTCCGACAGACAATCAGCCCCAGCATTTT. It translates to CASSQTPTDNQPQHF.

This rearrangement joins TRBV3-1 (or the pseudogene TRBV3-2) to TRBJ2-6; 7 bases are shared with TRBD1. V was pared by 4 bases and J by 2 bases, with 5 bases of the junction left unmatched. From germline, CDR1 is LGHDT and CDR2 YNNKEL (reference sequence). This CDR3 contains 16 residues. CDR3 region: CASSPYRGPGANVLTF. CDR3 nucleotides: TGTGCCAGCAGCCCTTACAGGGGCCCTGGGGCCAACGTCCTGACTTTC.

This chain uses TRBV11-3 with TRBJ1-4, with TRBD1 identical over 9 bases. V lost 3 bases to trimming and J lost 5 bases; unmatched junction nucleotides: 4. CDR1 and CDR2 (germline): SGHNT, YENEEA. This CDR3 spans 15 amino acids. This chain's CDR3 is CASSLGQGLNEKLFF. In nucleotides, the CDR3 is TGTGCCAGCAGCTTGGGACAGGGTTTAAATGAAAAACTGTTTTTT.

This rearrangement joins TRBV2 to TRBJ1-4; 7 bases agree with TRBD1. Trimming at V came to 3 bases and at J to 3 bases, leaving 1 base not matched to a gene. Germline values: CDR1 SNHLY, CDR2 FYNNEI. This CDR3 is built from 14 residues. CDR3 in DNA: TGTGCCAGCAGTGACGGGACAGCTAATGAAAAACTGTTTTTT. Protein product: CASSDGTANEKLFF.

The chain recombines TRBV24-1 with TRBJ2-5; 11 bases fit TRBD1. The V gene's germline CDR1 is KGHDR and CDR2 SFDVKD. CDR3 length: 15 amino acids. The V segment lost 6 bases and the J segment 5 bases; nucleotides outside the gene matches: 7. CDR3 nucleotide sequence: TGTGCCACCAGTCGGACAGGGGGCTTCGGTGAGACCCAGTACTTC. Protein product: CATSRTGGFGETQYF.

The CDR3 region is CASTPLTGRLDTQYF. CDR3 nucleotide sequence: TGTGCCAGCACCCCCCTGACAGGGCGACTAGATACGCAGTATTTT. The chain combines TRBV7-9 with TRBJ2-3; 7 nucleotides align to TRBD1. CDR1 is SEHNR, CDR2 FQNEAQ, per germline (reference sequence). The CDR3 covers 15 residues. The trim removed 7 bases at V and 5 bases at J, leaving 12 bases unmatched.

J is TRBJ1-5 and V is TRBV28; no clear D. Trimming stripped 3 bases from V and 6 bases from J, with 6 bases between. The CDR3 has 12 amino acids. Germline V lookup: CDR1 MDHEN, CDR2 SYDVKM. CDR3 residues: CASSFSSQPQHF. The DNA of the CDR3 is TGTGCCAGCAGTTTTTCCAGTCAGCCCCAGCATTTT.

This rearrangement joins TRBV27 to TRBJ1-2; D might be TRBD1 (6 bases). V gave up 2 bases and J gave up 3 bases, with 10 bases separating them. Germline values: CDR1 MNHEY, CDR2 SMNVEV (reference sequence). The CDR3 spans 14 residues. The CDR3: CASSLQGRDYGYTF. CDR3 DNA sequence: TGTGCCAGCAGTTTACAGGGGCGAGACTATGGCTACACCTTC.

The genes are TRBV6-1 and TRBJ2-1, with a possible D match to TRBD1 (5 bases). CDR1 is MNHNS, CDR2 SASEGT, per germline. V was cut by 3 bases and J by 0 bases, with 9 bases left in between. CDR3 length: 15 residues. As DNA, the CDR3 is TGTGCCAGCAGTGAGACAGTTAGCTCCTACAATGAGCAGTTCTTC. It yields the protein CASSETVSSYNEQFF.

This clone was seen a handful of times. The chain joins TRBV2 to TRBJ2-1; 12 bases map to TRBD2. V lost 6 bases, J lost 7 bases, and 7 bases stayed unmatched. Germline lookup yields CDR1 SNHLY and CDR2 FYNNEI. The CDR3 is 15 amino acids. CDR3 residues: CASSLTSGGLNEQFF. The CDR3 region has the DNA TGTGCCAGCAGCCTAACTAGCGGGGGGTTGAATGAGCAGTTCTTC.

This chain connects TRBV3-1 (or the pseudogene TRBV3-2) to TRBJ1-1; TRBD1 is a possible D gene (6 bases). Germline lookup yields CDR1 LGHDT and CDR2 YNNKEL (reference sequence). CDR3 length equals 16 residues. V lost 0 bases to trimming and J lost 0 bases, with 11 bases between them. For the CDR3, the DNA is TGTGCCAGCAGCCAAGAAGGGGGAGCCATGAACACTGAAGCTTTCTTT. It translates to CASSQEGGAMNTEAFF.

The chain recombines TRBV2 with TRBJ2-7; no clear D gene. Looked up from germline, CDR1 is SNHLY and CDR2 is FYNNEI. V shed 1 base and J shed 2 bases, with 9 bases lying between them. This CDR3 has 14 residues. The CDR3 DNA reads TGTGCCAGCAGTGAAGAGGCAGGCCCCTACGAGCAGTACTTC. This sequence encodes CASSEEAGPYEQYF. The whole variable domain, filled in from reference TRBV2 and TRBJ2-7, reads EPEVTQTPSHQVTQMGQEVILRCVPISNHLYFYWYRQILGQKVEFLVSFYNNEISEKSEIFDDQFSVERPDGSNFTLKIRSTKLEDSAMYFCASSEEAGPYEQYFGPGTRLTVT.

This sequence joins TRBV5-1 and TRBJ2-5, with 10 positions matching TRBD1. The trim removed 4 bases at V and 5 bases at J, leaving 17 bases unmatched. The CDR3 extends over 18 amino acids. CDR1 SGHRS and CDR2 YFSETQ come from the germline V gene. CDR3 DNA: TGCGCCAGCAGCCGTCCCCACACCCGACAGGGGGCGCGGGAGACCCAGTACTTC. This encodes CASSRPHTRQGARETQYF.

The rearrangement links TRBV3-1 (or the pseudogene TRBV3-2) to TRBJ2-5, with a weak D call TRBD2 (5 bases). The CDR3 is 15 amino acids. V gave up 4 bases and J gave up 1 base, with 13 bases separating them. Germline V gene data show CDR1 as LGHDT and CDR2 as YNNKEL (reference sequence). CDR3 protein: CASSPQFGIQETQYF. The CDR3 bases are TGTGCCAGCAGCCCACAATTCGGGATCCAAGAGACCCAGTACTTC.

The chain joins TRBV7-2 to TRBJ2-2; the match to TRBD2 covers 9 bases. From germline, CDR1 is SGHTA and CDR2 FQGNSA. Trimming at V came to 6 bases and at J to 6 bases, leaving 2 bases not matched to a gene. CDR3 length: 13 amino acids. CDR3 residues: CASRRLAAGELFF. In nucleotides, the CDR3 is TGTGCCAGCAGGAGACTAGCGGCCGGGGAGCTGTTTTTT.

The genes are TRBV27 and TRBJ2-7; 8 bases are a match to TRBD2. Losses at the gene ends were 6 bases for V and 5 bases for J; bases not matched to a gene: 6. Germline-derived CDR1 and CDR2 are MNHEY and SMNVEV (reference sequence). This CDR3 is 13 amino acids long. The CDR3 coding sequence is TGTGCCAGCAGGCGCGGGGGGCAGGACGAGCAGTACTTC. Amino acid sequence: CASRRGGQDEQYF.

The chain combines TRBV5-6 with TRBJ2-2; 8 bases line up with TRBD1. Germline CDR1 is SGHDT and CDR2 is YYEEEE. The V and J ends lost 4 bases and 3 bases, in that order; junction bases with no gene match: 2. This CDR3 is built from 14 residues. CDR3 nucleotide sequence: TGTGCCAGCAGCCCGACAGGGGACACCGGGGAGCTGTTTTTT. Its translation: CASSPTGDTGELFF.

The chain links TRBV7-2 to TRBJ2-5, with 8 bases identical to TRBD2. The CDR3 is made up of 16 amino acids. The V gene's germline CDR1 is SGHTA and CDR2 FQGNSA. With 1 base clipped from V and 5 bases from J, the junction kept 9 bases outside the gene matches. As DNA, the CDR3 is TGTGCCAGCAGCTTAGATCATCTCCGGGGGGGGGAGACCCAGTACTTC. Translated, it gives CASSLDHLRGGETQYF.